The present T cell receptor beta chain was sequenced within a study of human T cells and chemical hapten exposure. Via MiXCR, TCRdb re-called the RACE reads, giving one row per CDR3 protein. The sample has tens of thousands of distinct CDR3 sequences; roughly 11% are singletons. Regarding time point: pre-sensitization, week 0. Noted treatment: therapeutic diphenylcyclopropenone sensitization with weekly scalp DPC. V was trimmed by 6 bases and J by 8 bases, leaving 16 bases between them. The CDR3 is 13 amino acids. The V gene is TRBV12-3 or TRBV12-4, the J gene TRBJ1-1, with D maybe TRBD1 (6 bases). Source: whole blood, taken in connection with sensitization to the hapten diphenylcyclopropenone (DPC). This receptor was obtained from a woman aged 50 to 60 with alopecia areata. Some clones in this sample may be carry-over from other donors' samples. DNA of the CDR3: TGTGCCAGCAGCCGGACAGCCGCCGGAGAAGCTTTCTTT. Amino acids: CASSRTAAGEAFF.